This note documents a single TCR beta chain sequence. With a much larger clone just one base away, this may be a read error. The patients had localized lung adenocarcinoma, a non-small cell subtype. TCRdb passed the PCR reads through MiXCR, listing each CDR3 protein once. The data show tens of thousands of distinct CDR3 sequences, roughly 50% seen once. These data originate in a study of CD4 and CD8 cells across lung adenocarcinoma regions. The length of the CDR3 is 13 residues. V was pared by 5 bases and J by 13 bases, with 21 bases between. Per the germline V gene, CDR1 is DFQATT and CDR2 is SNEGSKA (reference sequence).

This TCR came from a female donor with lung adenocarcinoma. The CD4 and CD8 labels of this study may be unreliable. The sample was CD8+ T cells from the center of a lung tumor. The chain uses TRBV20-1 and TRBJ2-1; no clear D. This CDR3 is CSAGSRVLETQFF. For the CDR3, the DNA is TGCAGTGCTGGATCACGGGTCTTGGAGACCCAGTTCTTC.